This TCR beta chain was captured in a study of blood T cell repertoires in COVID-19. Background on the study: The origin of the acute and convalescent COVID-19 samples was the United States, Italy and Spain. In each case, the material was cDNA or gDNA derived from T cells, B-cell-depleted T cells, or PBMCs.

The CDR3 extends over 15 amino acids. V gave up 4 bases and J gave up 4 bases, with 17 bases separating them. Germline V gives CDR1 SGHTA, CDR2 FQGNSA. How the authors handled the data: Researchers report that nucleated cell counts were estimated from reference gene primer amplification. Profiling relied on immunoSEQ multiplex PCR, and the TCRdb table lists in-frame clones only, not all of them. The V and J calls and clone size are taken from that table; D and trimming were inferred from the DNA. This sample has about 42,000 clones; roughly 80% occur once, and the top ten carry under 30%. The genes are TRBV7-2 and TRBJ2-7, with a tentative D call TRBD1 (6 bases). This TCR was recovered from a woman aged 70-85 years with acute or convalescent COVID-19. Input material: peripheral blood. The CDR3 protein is CASSYPGARRYEQYF. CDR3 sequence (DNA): TGTGCCAGCAGCTACCCAGGGGCCCGCCGTTACGAGCAGTACTTC.